Detailed here is one TCR beta chain. The data derive from a study of blood T cell repertoires in COVID-19. This CDR3 spans 15 amino acids. Germline CDR1 is MGHRA and CDR2 is YSYEKL. V shed 4 bases and J shed 5 bases, with 16 bases lying between them. The method was immunoSEQ multiplex PCR; TCRdb's version includes in-frame clones alone and lacks a portion of them. The sample has approximately 41,000 clones, about nine tenths seen once. The sample consisted of peripheral blood. The chain recombines TRBV4-1 with TRBJ2-3, with D possibly matching TRBD2 (6 bases). This receptor was identified in a man in his fifties with active COVID-19. In DNA form, the CDR3 reads TGCGCCAGCAGCCGCCGCGGGGAGGAAGAAGATACGCAGTATTTT. It is translated as CASSRRGEEEDTQYF.